The clone carrying this T cell receptor (beta chain) was picked up many times. Its antigen is not identified. This specimen comes from a study of regulatory T cells in long-lasting Graves disease. Looking at the study overall: Prior antithyroid drug treatment in newly diagnosed Graves' patients lasted under 3 months.

Researchers made TCR beta libraries by using iRepertoire HTBI primers and running Arm-PCR on CDR3 regions. Via MiXCR, TCRdb re-called the multiplex PCR reads, giving one row per CDR3 protein. Here the sample spans some 500,000 distinct CDR3 sequences, roughly 13% being singletons. Time point given: newly diagnosed GD, antithyroid drugs for less than 3 months. Researchers made the TCR library from RNA that was extracted from PBMCs. Whole-study findings and limits: For persistent Graves' patients, TCR diversity was lower than for newly diagnosed ones.

The same sample was also studied in work on T cells in Graves' hyperthyroidism and ophthalmopathy. That source reports: From stable hyperthyroidism, ophthalmopathy was separated by a 13 V-J model.

This clonotype originated in a man under 40 with Graves disease. The input for sequencing was peripheral blood mononuclear cells (PBMCs), taken at new diagnosis, from a patient treated with antithyroid drugs.

DNA for the CDR3: TGTGCCAGCACTAATCCACAGGGTAAAGCTTTCTTT. This gives the protein CASTNPQGKAFF. The chain links TRBV27 to TRBJ1-1, with D perhaps TRBD1 (6 bases). The germline CDR1 and CDR2 sequences are MNHEY and SMNVEV (reference sequence). Trimming pared 7 bases from V and 9 bases from J, leaving 15 bases between. This CDR3 has 12 amino acids.